A selection of T cell receptor beta chains follows, all from one sample in a study of CD8 T cells in Susac syndrome. A single record per CDR3 protein comes from TCRdb applying MiXCR to the immunoSEQ multiplex PCR reads. This sample carries tens of thousands of distinct CDR3 sequences, over 90% of them seen once, and the ten largest clones take 0.26%. The source material was CD8+ T cells from PBMCs. These receptors came from a human donor in good health. Both conserved end residues are trimmed from each CDR3. Not all rows give a size; the values are once, few, many and, for expanded clones, a class.

TRBJ2-6,TRBV7-9,.,ASTQPASGANVLT
TRBJ1-1,TRBV27,once,ASSLWQKNTEAF
TRBJ1-5,TRBV9,once,ASSAGTQNQPQH
TRBJ2-1,TRBV20-1,.,SARAAGSSYNEQF
TRBJ1-5,TRBV20-1,.,SALGQGIINQPQH
TRBJ2-7,TRBV9,.,ASSVGGRGYEQY
TRBJ1-5,TRBV20-1,.,SARESSRGDNQPQH
TRBJ1-1,TRBV19,.,ASIAGFTEAF
TRBJ2-3,TRBV27,.,ASSLKTRDRDTQY
TRBJ1-5,TRBV20-1,.,SANAGGAYQPQH
TRBJ2-2,TRBV7-8,.,ASSSLNGANTGELF
TRBJ2-7,TRBV25-1,.,ASSGGTGKAGEQY
TRBJ2-3,TRBV24-1,.,AATGQRWDTQY
TRBJ1-1,TRBV5-1,.,ASSLEGGGDTEAF
TRBJ1-6,TRBV12-5,.,ASRVPGDNSPLH
TRBJ1-2,TRBV12-3/TRBV12-4,.,ANRFRGGYT
TRBJ2-2,TRBV11-2,.,ASSLFYSGPNTGELF
TRBJ2-7,TRBV12-3/TRBV12-4,.,ASSSNYEQY
TRBJ1-5,TRBV13,.,ASSLPNQPQH
TRBJ2-3,TRBV20-1,.,SASPGLAGVRRTDTQY
TRBJ2-1,TRBV11-2,.,ASSLQGARNEQF
TRBJ1-4,TRBV6-6,few,ASSYSSGGKLF
TRBJ2-1,TRBV5-1,.,ASSGGGGYNEQF
TRBJ1-2,TRBV20-1,.,SAADRDRDGYT
TRBJ2-5,TRBV27,.,ASSLFGPQETQY
TRBJ1-3,TRBV9,.,ASSIAGTSGNTIY
TRBJ1-2,TRBV23-1,.,ASSQLVPRGANGYT